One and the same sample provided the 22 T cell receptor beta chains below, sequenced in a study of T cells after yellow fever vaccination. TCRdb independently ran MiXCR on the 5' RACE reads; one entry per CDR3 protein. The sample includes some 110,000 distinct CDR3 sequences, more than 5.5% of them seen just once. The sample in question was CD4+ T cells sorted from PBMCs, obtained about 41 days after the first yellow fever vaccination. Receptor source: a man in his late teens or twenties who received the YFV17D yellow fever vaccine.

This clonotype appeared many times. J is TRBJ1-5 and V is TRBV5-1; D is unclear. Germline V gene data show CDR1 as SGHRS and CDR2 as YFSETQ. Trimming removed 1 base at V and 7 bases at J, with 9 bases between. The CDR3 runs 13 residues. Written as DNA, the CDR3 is TGCGCCAGCAGCTTGATAGGGAACCAGCCCCAGCATTTT. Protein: CASSLIGNQPQHF. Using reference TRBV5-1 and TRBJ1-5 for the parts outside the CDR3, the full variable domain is KAGVTQTPRYLIKTRGQQVTLSCSPISGHRSVSWYQQTPGQGLQFLFEYFSETQRNKGNFPGRFSGRQFSNSRSEMNVSTLELGDSALYLCASSLIGNQPQHFGDGTRLSIL.

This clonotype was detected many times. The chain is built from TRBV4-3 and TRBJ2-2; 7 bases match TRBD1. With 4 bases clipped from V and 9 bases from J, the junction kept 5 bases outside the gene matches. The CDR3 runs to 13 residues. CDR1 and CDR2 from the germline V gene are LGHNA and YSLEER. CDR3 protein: CASSRQGNRELFF. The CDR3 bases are TGCGCCAGCAGCCGACAGGGCAACCGGGAGCTGTTTTTT.

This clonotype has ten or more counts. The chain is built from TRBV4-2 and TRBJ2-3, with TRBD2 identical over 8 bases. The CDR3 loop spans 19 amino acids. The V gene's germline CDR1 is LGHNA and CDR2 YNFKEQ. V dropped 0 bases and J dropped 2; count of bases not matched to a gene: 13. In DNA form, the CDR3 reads TGTGCCAGCAGCCAAGAGCCCCAGAGTACTAGCGGTTACACAGATACGCAGTATTTT. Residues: CASSQEPQSTSGYTDTQYF.

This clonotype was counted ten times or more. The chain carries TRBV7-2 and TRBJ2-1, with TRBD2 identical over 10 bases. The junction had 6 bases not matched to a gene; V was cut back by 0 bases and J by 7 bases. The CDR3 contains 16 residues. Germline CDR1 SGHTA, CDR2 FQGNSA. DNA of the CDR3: TGTGCCAGCAGCTTAGCGCCAGCGGGGGGGCCTAATGAGCAGTTCTTC. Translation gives CASSLAPAGGPNEQFF.

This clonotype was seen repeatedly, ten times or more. Written as DNA, the CDR3 is TGCGCCAGCAGCTTGGCTTTGGAGCAGGGACACACTGAAGCTTTCTTT. Translation: CASSLALEQGHTEAFF. This chain connects TRBV5-1 to TRBJ1-1, with TRBD1 as a possible D gene (5 bases). Trimming took off 0 bases at V and 3 bases at J, with 15 bases between the two ends. The CDR3 sequence is 16 residues long. Germline V CDR1 and CDR2: SGHRS, YFSETQ.

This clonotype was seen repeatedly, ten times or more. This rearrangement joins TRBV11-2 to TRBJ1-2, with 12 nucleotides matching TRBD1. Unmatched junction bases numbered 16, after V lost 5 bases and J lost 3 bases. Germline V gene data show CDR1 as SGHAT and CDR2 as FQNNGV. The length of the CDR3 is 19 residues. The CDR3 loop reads CASSLNRGGQGAGDYGYTF. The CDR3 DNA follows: TGTGCCAGCAGCCTGAATAGGGGGGGACAGGGGGCAGGAGACTATGGCTACACCTTC.

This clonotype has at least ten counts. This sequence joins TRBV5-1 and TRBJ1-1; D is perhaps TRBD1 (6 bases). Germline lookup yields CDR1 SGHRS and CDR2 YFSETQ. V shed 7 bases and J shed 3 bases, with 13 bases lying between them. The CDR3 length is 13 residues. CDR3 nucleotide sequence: TGCGCCAGCCCTCGGGGGGGGCACACTGAAGCTTTCTTT. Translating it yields CASPRGGHTEAFF.

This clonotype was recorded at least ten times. Written as DNA, the CDR3 is TGCGCCAGCAGCCCGGAGCCCGGGGCCTACACTGAAGCTTTCTTT. Translation: CASSPEPGAYTEAFF. The chain employs TRBV5-1 and TRBJ1-1; D perhaps matches TRBD1 (5 bases). Trimming took off 4 bases at V and 3 bases at J, with 16 bases between the two ends. This CDR3 spans 15 amino acids. Germline-derived CDR1 and CDR2 are SGHRS and YFSETQ.

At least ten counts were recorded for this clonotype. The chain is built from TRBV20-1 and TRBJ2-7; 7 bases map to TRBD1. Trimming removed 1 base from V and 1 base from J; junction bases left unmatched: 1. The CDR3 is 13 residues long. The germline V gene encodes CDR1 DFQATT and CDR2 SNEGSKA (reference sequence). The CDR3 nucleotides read TGCAGTGCTAGAGCAGGGGGTTCCTACGAGCAGTACGTC. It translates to CSARAGGSYEQYV.

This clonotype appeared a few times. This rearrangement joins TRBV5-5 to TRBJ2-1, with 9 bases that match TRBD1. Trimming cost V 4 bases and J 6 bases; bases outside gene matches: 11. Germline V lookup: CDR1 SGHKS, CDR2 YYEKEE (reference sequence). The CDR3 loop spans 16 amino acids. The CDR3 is CASSGRRQGVINEQFF. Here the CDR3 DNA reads TGTGCCAGCAGCGGCCGGCGACAGGGGGTTATCAATGAGCAGTTCTTC. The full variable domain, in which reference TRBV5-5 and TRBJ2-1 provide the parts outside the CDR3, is DAGVTQSPTHLIKTRGQQVTLRCSPISGHKSVSWYQQVLGQGPQFIFQYYEKEERGRGNFPDRFSARQFPNYSSELNVNALLLGDSALYLCASSGRRQGVINEQFFGPGTRLTVL.

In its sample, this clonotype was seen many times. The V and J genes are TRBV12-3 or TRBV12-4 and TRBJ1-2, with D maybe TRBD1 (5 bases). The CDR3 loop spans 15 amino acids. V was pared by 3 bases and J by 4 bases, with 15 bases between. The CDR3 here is CASSFGQGVGYGYTF. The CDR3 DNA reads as TGTGCCAGCAGTTTCGGGCAGGGAGTAGGCTATGGCTACACCTTC.

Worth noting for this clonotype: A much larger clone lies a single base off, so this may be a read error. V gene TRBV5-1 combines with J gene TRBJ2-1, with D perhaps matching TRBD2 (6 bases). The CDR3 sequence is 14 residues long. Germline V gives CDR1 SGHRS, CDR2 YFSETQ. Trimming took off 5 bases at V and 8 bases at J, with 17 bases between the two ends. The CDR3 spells CASRQQTSSDEQFF. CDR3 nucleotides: TGCGCCAGCAGACAACAAACTAGCTCCGATGAGCAGTTCTTC.

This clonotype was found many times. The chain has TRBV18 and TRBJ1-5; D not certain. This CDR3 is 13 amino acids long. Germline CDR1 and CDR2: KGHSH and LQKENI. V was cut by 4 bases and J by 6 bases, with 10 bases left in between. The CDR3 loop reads CASSQAAGQPQHF. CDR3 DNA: TGTGCCAGCTCACAAGCGGCGGGTCAGCCCCAGCATTTT.

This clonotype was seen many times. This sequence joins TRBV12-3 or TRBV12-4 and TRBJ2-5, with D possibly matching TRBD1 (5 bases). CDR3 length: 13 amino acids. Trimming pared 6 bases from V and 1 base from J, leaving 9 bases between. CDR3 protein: CASRRQSQETQYF. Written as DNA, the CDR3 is TGTGCCAGCAGAAGACAGTCCCAAGAGACCCAGTACTTC.

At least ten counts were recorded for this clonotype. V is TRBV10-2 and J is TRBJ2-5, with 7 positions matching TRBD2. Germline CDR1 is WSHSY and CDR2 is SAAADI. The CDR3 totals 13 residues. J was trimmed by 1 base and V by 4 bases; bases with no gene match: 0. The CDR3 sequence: CASSAGGQETQYF. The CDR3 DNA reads TGCGCCAGCAGTGCGGGGGGCCAAGAGACCCAGTACTTC.

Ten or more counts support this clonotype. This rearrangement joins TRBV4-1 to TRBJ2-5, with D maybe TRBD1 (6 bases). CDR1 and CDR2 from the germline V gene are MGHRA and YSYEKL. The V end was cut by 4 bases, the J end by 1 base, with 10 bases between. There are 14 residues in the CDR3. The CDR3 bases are TGCGCCAGCAGCCGGCAGGGGCGCCAAGAGACCCAGTACTTC. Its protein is CASSRQGRQETQYF.

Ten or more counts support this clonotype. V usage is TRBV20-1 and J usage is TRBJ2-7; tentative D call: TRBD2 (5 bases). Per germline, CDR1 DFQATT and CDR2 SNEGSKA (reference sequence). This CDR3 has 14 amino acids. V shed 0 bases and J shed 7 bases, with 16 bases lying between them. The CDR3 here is CSARDRRGFEEQYF. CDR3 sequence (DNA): TGCAGTGCTAGAGATCGGAGAGGGTTTGAAGAGCAGTACTTC.

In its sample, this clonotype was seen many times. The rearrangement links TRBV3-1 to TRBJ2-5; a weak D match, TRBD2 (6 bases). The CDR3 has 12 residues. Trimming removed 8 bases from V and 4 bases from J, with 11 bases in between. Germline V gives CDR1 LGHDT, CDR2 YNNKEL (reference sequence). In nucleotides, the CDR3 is TGTGCCAGCCGCTCCGGGGGAGAGACCCAGTACTTC. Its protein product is CASRSGGETQYF.

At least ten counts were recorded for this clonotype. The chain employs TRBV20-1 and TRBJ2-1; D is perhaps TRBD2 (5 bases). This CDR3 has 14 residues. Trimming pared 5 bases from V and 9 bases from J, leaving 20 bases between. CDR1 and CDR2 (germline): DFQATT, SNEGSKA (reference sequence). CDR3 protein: CSAAFDSDVGEQFF. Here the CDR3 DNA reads TGCAGTGCTGCCTTCGATAGCGACGTGGGTGAGCAGTTCTTC.

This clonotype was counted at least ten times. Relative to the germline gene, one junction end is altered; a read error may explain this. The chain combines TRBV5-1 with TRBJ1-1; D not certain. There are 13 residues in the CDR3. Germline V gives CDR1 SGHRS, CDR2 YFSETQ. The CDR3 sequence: CASSLGMNTEAFF. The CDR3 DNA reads TGTGCCAGCAGTTTAGGGATGAACACTGAAGCTTTCTTT. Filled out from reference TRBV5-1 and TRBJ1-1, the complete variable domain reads KAGVTQTPRYLIKTRGQQVTLSCSPISGHRSVSWYQQTPGQGLQFLFEYFSETQRNKGNFPGRFSGRQFSNSRSEMNVSTLELGDSALYLCASSLGMNTEAFFGQGTRLTVV.

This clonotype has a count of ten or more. The CDR3 coding sequence is TGCAGTGCTACGGGACAGGGGGGTCAGCCCCAGCATTTT. It specifies CSATGQGGQPQHF. This chain uses TRBV20-1 with TRBJ1-5; 11 bases agree with TRBD1. V lost 4 bases, J lost 6 bases, and 2 bases stayed unmatched. CDR3 size: 13 residues. Per germline, CDR1 DFQATT and CDR2 SNEGSKA (reference sequence).

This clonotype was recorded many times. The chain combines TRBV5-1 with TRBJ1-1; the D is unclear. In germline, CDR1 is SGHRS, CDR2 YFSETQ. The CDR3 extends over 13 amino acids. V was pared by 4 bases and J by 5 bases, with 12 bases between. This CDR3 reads CASSAMEGTEAFF. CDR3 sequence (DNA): TGCGCCAGCAGCGCAATGGAGGGTACTGAAGCTTTCTTT.